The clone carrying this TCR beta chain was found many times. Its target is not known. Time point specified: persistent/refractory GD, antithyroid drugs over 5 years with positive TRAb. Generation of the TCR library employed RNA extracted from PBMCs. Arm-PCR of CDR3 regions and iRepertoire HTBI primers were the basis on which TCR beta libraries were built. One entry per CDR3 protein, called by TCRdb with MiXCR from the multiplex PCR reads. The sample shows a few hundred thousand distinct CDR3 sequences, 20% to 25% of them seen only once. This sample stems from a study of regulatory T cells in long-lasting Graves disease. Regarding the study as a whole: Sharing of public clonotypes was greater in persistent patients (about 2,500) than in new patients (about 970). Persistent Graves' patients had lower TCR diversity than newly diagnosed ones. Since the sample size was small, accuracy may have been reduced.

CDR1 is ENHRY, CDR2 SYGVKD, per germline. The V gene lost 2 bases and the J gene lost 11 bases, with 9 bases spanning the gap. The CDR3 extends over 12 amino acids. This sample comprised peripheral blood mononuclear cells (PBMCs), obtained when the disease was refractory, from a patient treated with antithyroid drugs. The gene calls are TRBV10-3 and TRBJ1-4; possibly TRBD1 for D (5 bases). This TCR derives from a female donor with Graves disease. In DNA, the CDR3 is TGTGCCATCAGTGAGCAAGGGGAGAAACTGTTTTTT. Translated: CAISEQGEKLFF.